This T cell receptor (beta chain) was recovered during a study of cytomegalovirus exposure and HLA in healthy donors. General study findings and limits: In an earlier analysis, most TCR beta V segments were productive about 87% or about 30% of the time.

This CDR3 has 16 residues. V trimming: 0 bases; J trimming: 0 bases; junction bases outside the gene matches: 2. The V gene's germline CDR1 is SGHVS and CDR2 FNYEAQ. A note on this clone: The antigen is undetermined.

The PCR used 60 Vbeta and 13 Jbeta primers. The repertoire was sequenced with immunoSEQ multiplex PCR; TCRdb's copy has only in-frame clones and lacks some. The sample yields under 150,000 clones, over 80% seen once. Material: PBMCs. This chain joins TRBV7-6 and TRBJ2-7; 10 bases map to TRBD1. The TCR originated in a man aged 35-49 years in good health and CMV-seronegative. The CDR3 reads CASSLARTGGSYEQYF. The CDR3, as DNA: TGTGCCAGCAGCTTAGCTCGGACAGGGGGCTCCTACGAGCAGTACTTC.